This T cell receptor (beta chain) was obtained from a study of blood T cell repertoires in COVID-19 (dated by TCRdb to 2020 to 2022). For the wider study: Samples from collaborators originated in the United States, Italy and Spain and spanned both the acute and convalescent phases of COVID-19. The material from the prospective study consisted of cDNA or gDNA derived from T cells, B-cell-depleted T cells, or PBMCs. The sample metadata nearly always contained a de-identified subject ID, COVID-19 status, age in years and sex. Samples came from the ongoing ImmuneRACE study (first 160 participants) plus 1,254 subjects from 6 global collaborators. HLA class I and class II types, where available, came from metadata supplied by the sample provider rather than from assay-based typing. The repertoires were released in a freely available public database intended as a resource for research on the immune response to SARS-CoV-2. Deeply sampled blood TCRbeta repertoires from subjects exposed to, actively infected with, or recovered from COVID-19 were included in the dataset.

The collaborating institutions used their own protocols to collect whole blood in K2EDTA tubes. For TCRbeta analysis, collaborators shipped samples as frozen whole blood, isolated PBMCs, or DNA extracted from either of those sample types. TCRbeta CDR3 regions were amplified from genomic DNA by means of the immunoSEQ Assay, a bias-controlled multiplex PCR. As for the original processing: The number of nucleated cells in each sample was estimated by amplification of reference gene primers within the assay. Sequence reads were collapsed and filtered to measure the absolute abundance of every unique TCRbeta CDR3 rearrangement. For each sample, productive Simpson clonality was calculated by taking the square root of Simpson's diversity index across productive rearrangements. In TCRdb, the immuneACCESS table is reduced to in-frame sequences with V and J assigned. These tables do not hold every clone; where another copy was compared, an unresolved V gene accounts for under half, and the others remain unexplained. V and J calls and clone size are copied from that table; D and trimming were computed from the DNA. This sample comprises approximately 50,000 clones, about 83% of them detected only once. The ten largest make up under 30% of the sample.

About this clone itself: What antigen it recognizes has not been identified. No base quality values were provided; no much bigger clone lies one nucleotide off.

Points the paper makes about the study in general: The amount of clinical and demographic metadata varied by source and participant and was provided uncurated.

From the cysteine through the phenylalanine, the CDR3 covers 16 amino acids. CDR3 DNA only is kept here, 48 bases in frame from base 1. V and J are trimmed by 4 bases and 7 bases, and the gene matches miss 12 bases of the junction. CDR1 SGHVS and CDR2 FNYEAQ were looked up in the germline V gene. This chain joins TRBV7-6 to TRBJ2-5, and TRBD2 matches 10 of the central bases. The sample comprised peripheral blood. This clonotype originated in a woman aged 80 or over with acute or convalescent COVID-19. The CDR3 is CASSSSGTSEMWTQYF. The sequenced DNA: TGTGCCAGCAGCTCGTCCGGGACTAGCGAGATGTGGACCCAGTACTTC. Reference TRBV7-6 and TRBJ2-5 genes cover what lies past the CDR3, so the full variable domain is GAGVSQSPRYKVTKRGQDVALRCDPISGHVSLYWYRQALGQGPEFLTYFNYEAQQDKSGLPNDRFSAERPEGSISTLTIQRTEQRDSAMYRCASSSSGTSEMWTQYFGPGTRLLVL.